This TCR beta chain was captured in a study of cytomegalovirus exposure and HLA in healthy donors. The V gene's germline CDR1 is SGHRS and CDR2 YFSETQ. The V end lost 4 bases, the J end lost 0 bases, and 20 bases lay between the germline ends. The CDR3 spans 18 residues. Vbeta (60) and Jbeta (13) primers were used in the PCR. Produced via immunoSEQ multiplex PCR; TCRdb's table is partial and in-frame only. The sample has about 200,000 clones; around 77% are singletons. The chain joins TRBV5-1 to TRBJ1-3; possible D gene TRBD1, 6 bases. The sequencing sample was made of PBMCs. The receptor's source is a woman in her thirties in good health and CMV-seronegative. The CDR3 DNA is TGCGCCAGCAGCAGCGCAGGGGCCAACGAGTACTCTGGAAACACCATATATTTT. Residues: CASSSAGANEYSGNTIYF.